Each of the 14 T cell receptor beta chains below was sequenced from the same sample in a study of cytomegalovirus exposure and HLA in healthy donors. Primers: 60 Vbeta forward and 13 Jbeta reverse. Sequenced by immunoSEQ multiplex PCR; TCRdb stores in-frame clones only, minus some. This table has under 200,000 clones, 78% appearing once. The sample comprised PBMCs. All receptors come from a woman in her forties in good health and CMV-seronegative.

This sequence joins TRBV12-5 and TRBJ2-5; 10 bases match TRBD1. V dropped 6 bases and J dropped 2; count of bases not matched to a gene: 9. This CDR3 spans 16 amino acids. Germline CDR1 and CDR2: LGHNT and FRNRAP. This chain's CDR3 is CASGLPRDRGQETQYF. CDR3 nucleotide sequence: TGTGCTAGTGGGTTGCCCCGGGACAGGGGACAAGAGACCCAGTACTTC.

The chain uses TRBV7-9 and TRBJ1-1; maybe TRBD1 (6 bases). Trimming stripped 7 bases from V and 2 bases from J, with 11 bases between. The germline V gene encodes CDR1 SEHNR and CDR2 FQNEAQ (reference sequence). This CDR3 has 13 residues. CDR3 sequence: CASIRTANTEAFF. The CDR3 coding sequence is TGTGCCAGCATCCGGACAGCAAACACTGAAGCTTTCTTT.

The chain is built from TRBV2 and TRBJ2-2; 9 bases are a match to TRBD1. The CDR3 is 15 residues long. The germline V gene has CDR1 SNHLY and CDR2 FYNNEI. V lost 6 bases to trimming and J lost 6 bases; unmatched junction nucleotides: 8. CDR3 nucleotide sequence: TGTGCCAGCAGCAACACAGGGGGCTGGGCCGGGGAGCTGTTTTTT. Encoded protein: CASSNTGGWAGELFF.

This chain connects TRBV27 to TRBJ1-1, with D perhaps TRBD1 (5 bases). Trimming left V 6 bases short and J 6 bases short, with 14 bases between. The CDR3 covers 13 residues. Germline CDR1 and CDR2: MNHEY and SMNVEV (reference sequence). CDR3 loop: CASRLQESPEAFF. CDR3 DNA: TGTGCCAGCAGACTACAGGAGTCCCCTGAAGCTTTCTTT.

The chain uses TRBV10-3 and TRBJ1-1; D remains ambiguous. CDR3 length equals 15 residues. Germline lookup yields CDR1 ENHRY and CDR2 SYGVKD. Trimming stripped 7 bases from V and 7 bases from J, with 22 bases between. The CDR3 region has the DNA TGTGCCATCAACCCCTCTAACGGGGAATCAGGTGAAGCTTTCTTT. It encodes CAINPSNGESGEAFF.

The chain has TRBV28 and TRBJ2-7; D is possibly TRBD1 (6 bases). The CDR3 is 15 residues long. The germline V gene encodes CDR1 MDHEN and CDR2 SYDVKM. V was clipped by 4 bases and J by 1 base, with 14 bases between them. Written as DNA, the CDR3 is TGTGCCAGCAGTTCGGCAGGGGTCTATTCCTACGAGCAGTACTTC. It codes for CASSSAGVYSYEQYF.

The chain employs TRBV18 and TRBJ1-2; D may be TRBD1 (5 bases). CDR3 length: 15 amino acids. V was cut by 0 bases and J by 2 bases, with 10 bases left in between. Germline CDR1 reads KGHSH; CDR2 reads LQKENI. CDR3 coding DNA: TGTGCCAGCTCACCACCGTCCGGGGGAAACTATGGCTACACCTTC. It translates to CASSPPSGGNYGYTF.

V and J are TRBV28 and TRBJ1-5, with D possibly being TRBD1 (5 bases). Per the germline V gene, CDR1 is MDHEN and CDR2 is SYDVKM. The V gene lost 11 bases and the J gene lost 5 bases, with 19 bases spanning the gap. CDR3 size: 14 residues. CDR3 bases: TGTGCCTCTGTAGGCGGAGGGGAATATCAGCCCCAGCATTTT. Translated: CASVGGGEYQPQHF. The variable domain in full, with the rest retrieved from reference TRBV28 and TRBJ1-5, is DVKVTQSSRYLVKRTGEKVFLECVQDMDHENMFWYRQDPGLGLRLIYFSYDVKMKEKGDIPEGYSVSREKKERFSLILESASTNQTSMYLCASVGGGEYQPQHFGDGTRLSIL.

J is TRBJ1-1 and V is TRBV19; D may be TRBD1 (5 bases). This CDR3 comprises 15 residues. The V end lost 6 bases, the J end lost 5 bases, and 19 bases lay between the germline ends. Germline values: CDR1 LNHDA, CDR2 SQIVND (reference sequence). The chain's CDR3 is CASSPKAQVGTEAFF. In nucleotides, the CDR3 is TGTGCCAGTAGCCCTAAGGCACAGGTAGGGACTGAAGCTTTCTTT.

The chain employs TRBV19 and TRBJ1-2; TRBD1 matches 9 bases. CDR1 LNHDA and CDR2 SQIVND come from the germline V gene (reference sequence). With V trimmed by 3 bases and J by 10 bases, 6 bases remained unmatched. The CDR3 extends over 13 amino acids. CDR3 DNA sequence: TGTGCCAGTAGTATTCGGGACAGGGTCTTCTACACCTTC. Translated, it gives CASSIRDRVFYTF.

The rearrangement joins TRBV5-1 to TRBJ1-1; no clear D. CDR3 length: 15 residues. Trimming pared 0 bases from V and 1 base from J, leaving 10 bases between. Germline CDR1 SGHRS, CDR2 YFSETQ. The CDR3 protein is CASSLGARPNTEAFF. In DNA form, the CDR3 reads TGCGCCAGCAGCTTGGGAGCCAGGCCGAACACTGAAGCTTTCTTT.

The rearrangement links TRBV4-2 to TRBJ1-2, with D hard to call. This CDR3 has 16 residues. Germline V lookup: CDR1 LGHNA, CDR2 YNFKEQ. Deletions cut 0 bases from V and 0 bases from J, with 11 bases between. For the CDR3, the DNA is TGTGCCAGCAGCCAAGACGCCTGGAGTGCTAACTATGGCTACACCTTC. This translates into CASSQDAWSANYGYTF.

The rearrangement links TRBV6-5 to TRBJ2-7; no clear D gene. Trimming removed 10 bases from V and 0 bases from J, with 10 bases in between. The V gene's germline CDR1 is MNHEY and CDR2 SVGAGI. CDR3 length equals 12 residues. In DNA form, the CDR3 reads TGTGCCACCTTTAAGAGCTCCTACGAGCAGTACTTC. This encodes CATFKSSYEQYF.

The J gene is TRBJ1-1, the V gene TRBV7-9; D possibly corresponds to TRBD1 (6 bases). V lost 0 bases and J lost 5, with 16 bases in between. CDR1 SEHNR and CDR2 FQNEAQ come from the germline V gene (reference sequence). CDR3 length equals 16 residues. The CDR3 DNA is TGTGCCAGCAGCTTAGCGCTATGGGGGCCGAAAACTGAAGCTTTCTTT. Protein product: CASSLALWGPKTEAFF.